This paragraph reports one TCR beta chain. The donors were part of the validation cohort, which consisted of under 150 subjects and was separate from the first cohort of about 670 subjects. Germline V lookup: CDR1 SGDLS, CDR2 YYNGEE. The CDR3 sequence is 15 residues long. Trimming at V came to 1 base and at J to 7 bases, leaving 7 bases not matched to a gene. The data were obtained in a study of cytomegalovirus exposure and HLA in healthy donors. On the study more broadly: The use of the same platform for the roughly 130 validation repertoires and the roughly 630 first-cohort repertoires was reported by a later analysis.

Data came from immunoSEQ multiplex PCR; TCRdb stores just in-frame clones and leaves some out. The sample records under 200,000 clones, roughly nine tenths being singletons. Sequencing was done on a sample of PBMCs. The V call is TRBV9, the J call TRBJ2-2, with TRBD1 matching over 7 bases. This TCR was recovered from a young woman in good health and CMV-seronegative. Here the CDR3 reads CASSVQVQGRGELFF. Written as DNA, the CDR3 is TGTGCCAGCAGCGTACAAGTACAGGGGCGCGGGGAGCTGTTTTTT.